Shown below are 21 T cell receptor beta chains from a single sample sequenced in a study of cytomegalovirus exposure and HLA in healthy donors. The PCR was carried out with 60 Vbeta primers and 13 Jbeta primers. Using immunoSEQ multiplex PCR, the repertoire was profiled, and TCRdb retains in-frame clones only, with some absent. The sample yields about 150,000 clones, approximately 82% seen once. Sequencing was carried out using PBMCs. The receptors originated from a man aged 35 to 55 in good health and CMV-seronegative.

This rearrangement joins TRBV4-3 to TRBJ2-3, with TRBD2 identical over 7 bases. The V gene end was trimmed by 1 base and the J gene end by 4 bases; junction bases not matched to a gene: 8. Germline values: CDR1 LGHNA, CDR2 YSLEER. The CDR3 is made up of 16 amino acids. The CDR3 loop reads CASSQVRLAPPDTQYF. Written as DNA, the CDR3 is TGCGCCAGCAGCCAAGTTCGACTAGCTCCCCCAGATACGCAGTATTTT.

The rearrangement links TRBV20-1 to TRBJ2-1; no definite D call. This CDR3 spans 11 amino acids. Germline-derived CDR1 and CDR2 are DFQATT and SNEGSKA (reference sequence). V lost 6 bases to trimming and J lost 10 bases, with 13 bases between them. The CDR3 nucleotides read TGCAGTGCCAATAGAGAAGCGGAGCAGTTCTTC. Protein: CSANREAEQFF.

CDR3 loop: CASSQGGSKAEAFF. Here the CDR3 DNA reads TGTGCCAGCTCTCAAGGGGGTAGTAAGGCTGAAGCTTTCTTT. The rearrangement joins TRBV9 to TRBJ1-1; perhaps TRBD1 as D (6 bases). The CDR3 is 14 amino acids. Germline loops: CDR1 SGDLS, CDR2 YYNGEE. V lost 7 bases and J lost 6, with 19 bases in between.

The chain couples TRBV7-9 to TRBJ2-1; 10 bases match TRBD2. With V trimmed by 5 bases and J by 6 bases, 4 bases remained unmatched. CDR3 length: 14 residues. Germline V gene sequence: CDR1 SEHNR, CDR2 FQNEAQ (reference sequence). CDR3 amino acids: CASSDSGRINEQFF. The CDR3 bases are TGTGCCAGCAGCGATAGCGGGAGGATCAATGAGCAGTTCTTC.

The gene calls are TRBV29-1 and TRBJ2-4; 9 bases agree with TRBD1. With 3 bases clipped from V and 8 bases from J, the junction kept 2 bases outside the gene matches. CDR1 and CDR2 from the germline V gene are SQVTM and ANQGSEA. This CDR3 spans 12 amino acids. Written as DNA, the CDR3 is TGCAGCGTTGAGGGGGACAGGGACATTCAGTACTTC. Encoded protein: CSVEGDRDIQYF.

The V gene is TRBV2, the J gene TRBJ1-1; 7 bases are shared with TRBD1. The CDR3 contains 18 residues. Germline values: CDR1 SNHLY, CDR2 FYNNEI. The ends lost 2 bases at V and 4 bases at J; junction bases unmatched: 16. The CDR3 region is CASSEHRGQVNVGTEAFF. DNA of the CDR3: TGTGCCAGCAGTGAACACCGTGGACAGGTGAATGTAGGCACTGAAGCTTTCTTT.

This clone was seen a single time. V is TRBV2 and J is TRBJ2-2, with 15 bases aligning to TRBD2. CDR3 length: 19 amino acids. Germline CDR1 and CDR2: SNHLY and FYNNEI. V lost 4 bases and J lost 1; bases outside the gene matches: 7. In DNA, the CDR3 is TGTGCCAGCAGTGGTTCCGGGACTAGCGGGGGGTGGAACACCGGGGAGCTGTTTTTT. Its protein product is CASSGSGTSGGWNTGELFF.

This clone was observed a few times. The J gene is TRBJ1-5, the V gene TRBV4-3; D gene uncertain. The V and J ends lost 1 base and 3 bases respectively, with 13 bases between them. The CDR3 has 16 residues. Germline CDR1 and CDR2: LGHNA and YSLEER. The CDR3 sequence: CASSQVAGFDNQPQHF. As DNA, the CDR3 is TGCGCCAGCAGCCAAGTGGCGGGTTTCGACAATCAGCCCCAGCATTTT.

The chain employs TRBV6-6 and TRBJ1-3; 7 nucleotides align to TRBD1. Germline CDR1 MNHNY, CDR2 SVGAGI (reference sequence). The V segment lost 5 bases and the J segment 0 bases; nucleotides outside the gene matches: 1. The CDR3 totals 14 residues. CDR3 DNA: TGTGCCAGCAGTCGGGACAGCTCTGGAAACACCATATATTTT. This encodes CASSRDSSGNTIYF.

The CDR3 bases are TGTGCCAGCAGCCCCAGGGGGGCTCCCTCCTACGAGCAGTACTTC. Translation gives CASSPRGAPSYEQYF. This chain uses TRBV7-6 with TRBJ2-7; tentatively, D is TRBD1 (7 bases). Per the germline V gene, CDR1 is SGHVS and CDR2 is FNYEAQ. CDR3 length: 15 amino acids. V dropped 5 bases and J dropped 0 bases, with 14 bases sitting between them.

This clone was seen only a few times. The chain combines TRBV19 with TRBJ2-1; TRBD2 matches 10 bases. In germline, CDR1 is LNHDA, CDR2 SQIVND (reference sequence). V shed 6 bases and J 0 bases; nucleotides not matched to a gene: 17. The CDR3 loop spans 20 amino acids. The CDR3 coding sequence is TGTGCCAGTAGACCATCCGGACTAGCGGCGGCCATCGGCTCCTACAATGAGCAGTTCTTC. Protein: CASRPSGLAAAIGSYNEQFF. The full variable domain, in which reference TRBV19 and TRBJ2-1 provide the parts outside the CDR3, is DGGITQSPKYLFRKEGQNVTLSCEQNLNHDAMYWYRQDPGQGLRLIYYSQIVNDFQKGDIAEGYSVSREKKESFPLTVTSAQKNPTAFYLCASRPSGLAAAIGSYNEQFFGPGTRLTVL.

The chain uses TRBV18 and TRBJ2-6; D uncertain. This CDR3 comprises 14 residues. Germline V CDR1 and CDR2: KGHSH, LQKENI. V lost 8 bases and J lost 0, with 8 bases in between. CDR3 region: CASVANSGANVLTF. The CDR3 nucleotides read TGTGCCAGCGTAGCCAACTCTGGGGCCAACGTCCTGACTTTC.

This rearrangement joins TRBV7-2 to TRBJ2-3, with 10 bases identical to TRBD1. The CDR3 sequence is 17 residues long. Germline V gene data show CDR1 as SGHTA and CDR2 as FQGNSA. Trimming at V came to 2 bases and at J to 4 bases, leaving 9 bases not matched to a gene. CDR3 protein: CASSLRGTGVLPDTQYF. CDR3 DNA sequence: TGTGCCAGCAGCTTAAGAGGGACAGGGGTTCTTCCAGATACGCAGTATTTT.

This clone was seen just once. The chain employs TRBV18 and TRBJ1-1; a possible D gene is TRBD1 (5 bases). The length of the CDR3 is 13 residues. Germline loops: CDR1 KGHSH, CDR2 LQKENI. The germline V and J ends were trimmed by 0 bases and 6 bases, with 8 bases remaining between them. Here the CDR3 reads CASSPPRGAEAFF. DNA for the CDR3: TGTGCCAGCTCACCACCGCGGGGCGCTGAAGCTTTCTTT.

The chain joins TRBV6-5 to TRBJ1-2; D is possibly TRBD1 (5 bases). V lost 0 bases and J 4 bases, leaving 9 bases between the germline ends. The CDR3 covers 14 residues. CDR1 and CDR2 from the germline V gene are MNHEY and SVGAGI. CDR3 nucleotide sequence: TGTGCCAGCAGTTACTCGCAGGGCCGCTATGGCTACACCTTC. It is translated as CASSYSQGRYGYTF.

A few counts support this clone. This chain uses TRBV4-3 with TRBJ2-1; 7 bases agree with TRBD2. J lost 4 bases, V lost 0 bases, and 6 bases had no gene match. Germline CDR1 LGHNA, CDR2 YSLEER. The CDR3 is made up of 16 amino acids. CDR3 DNA sequence: TGCGCCAGCAGCCAAGATCGCGGGAGTGGGTACAATGAGCAGTTCTTC. Translated: CASSQDRGSGYNEQFF.

V and J are TRBV29-1 and TRBJ2-3, with 8 bases identical to TRBD1. The length of the CDR3 is 15 residues. Germline V CDR1 and CDR2: SQVTM, ANQGSEA. Trimming at V came to 4 bases and at J to 0 bases, leaving 6 bases not matched to a gene. CDR3 residues: CSVVGGQGSTDTQYF. Written as DNA, the CDR3 is TGCAGCGTTGTAGGCGGACAGGGTAGCACAGATACGCAGTATTTT.

V is TRBV15 and J is TRBJ1-1; tentative D call: TRBD1 (6 bases). Per germline, CDR1 LNHNV and CDR2 YYDKDF (reference sequence). V was cut by 1 base and J by 0 bases, with 6 bases left in between. The CDR3 has 14 amino acids. Here the CDR3 DNA reads TGTGCCACCAGCAGAGGGACAGTGAACACTGAAGCTTTCTTT. Amino acid sequence: CATSRGTVNTEAFF.

This chain connects TRBV29-1 to TRBJ2-3; no definite D call. This CDR3 is built from 12 residues. Trimming stripped 3 bases from V and 1 base from J, with 5 bases between. From germline, CDR1 is SQVTM and CDR2 ANQGSEA. The CDR3 nucleotides read TGCAGCGTTGAGCAGGGCACAGATACGCAGTATTTT. This codes for CSVEQGTDTQYF.

The V and J genes are TRBV27 and TRBJ2-3; D unresolved. Germline V gives CDR1 MNHEY, CDR2 SMNVEV (reference sequence). This CDR3 has 14 amino acids. The V end was cut by 1 base, the J end by 2 bases, with 7 bases between. Here the CDR3 reads CASSLFWATDTQYF. CDR3 in DNA: TGTGCCAGCAGTTTATTTTGGGCCACAGATACGCAGTATTTT.

This chain connects TRBV4-3 to TRBJ2-7, with unresolved D. V lost 0 bases and J 5 bases, leaving 14 bases between the germline ends. Per the germline V gene, CDR1 is LGHNA and CDR2 is YSLEER. CDR3 length equals 15 residues. CDR3 nucleotide sequence: TGCGCCAGCAGCCAAGAGACTGGAGAGTTCCACGAGCAGTACTTC. It yields the protein CASSQETGEFHEQYF.